A single sample gave rise to the 30 T cell receptor beta chains below, sequenced in a study of spatial heterogeneity in lung cancer. TCRdb re-called the 5' RACE reads through MiXCR, storing one row per CDR3 protein. In the table there are 12,000 or so distinct CDR3 sequences, more than 14% of which are singletons. These receptors lack a known antigen. Time point here: sample taken at primary tumor resection. Broader study findings: Counts that tracked tumor mutation counts were those of expanded intratumoral alpha and beta TCRs.

This specimen was lung tumor tissue, taken at surgery. All receptors derive from a male donor with early-stage non-small cell lung cancer.

This chain connects TRBV7-9 to TRBJ2-2, with 8 bases that match TRBD1. V was pared by 4 bases and J by 7 bases, with 5 bases of the junction left unmatched. This CDR3 has 14 amino acids. In germline, CDR1 is SEHNR, CDR2 FQNEAQ (reference sequence). CDR3 loop: CASSYGQGSGELFF. Here the CDR3 DNA reads TGTGCCAGCAGCTACGGACAGGGAAGCGGGGAGCTGTTTTTT.

This clonotype showed up many times. The rearrangement links TRBV6-6 to TRBJ2-3; 10 bases map to TRBD1. The V gene end was trimmed by 2 bases and the J gene end by 4 bases; junction bases not matched to a gene: 6. CDR1 and CDR2 from the germline V gene are MNHNY and SVGAGI (reference sequence). The CDR3 sequence is 16 residues long. CDR3 sequence (DNA): TGTGCCAGCAGTTACCTGGACAGGGGGGCCCCAGATACGCAGTATTTT. Translating it yields CASSYLDRGAPDTQYF.

The rearrangement uses TRBV3-1 and TRBJ1-1; 8 bases are shared with TRBD1. V trimming: 5 bases; J trimming: 2 bases; junction bases outside the gene matches: 7. The germline V gene encodes CDR1 LGHDT and CDR2 YNNKEL (reference sequence). CDR3 size: 15 residues. As DNA, the CDR3 is TGTGCCAGCAGCGGCCCGACAGGGGCCAACACTGAAGCTTTCTTT. Encoded protein: CASSGPTGANTEAFF.

This clonotype has a count of ten or more. J is TRBJ2-2 and V is TRBV12-3 or TRBV12-4; 13 positions agree with TRBD2. The CDR3 sequence is 16 residues long. V lost 6 bases to trimming and J lost 2 bases; unmatched junction nucleotides: 3. In nucleotides, the CDR3 is TGTGCCAGCAGAAGGACTAGCGGGGGCAACACCGGGGAGCTGTTTTTT. This translates into CASRRTSGGNTGELFF.

Many counts were recorded for this clonotype. The rearrangement links TRBV25-1 to TRBJ1-6; 8 nucleotides align to TRBD1. From germline, CDR1 is MGHDK and CDR2 SYGVNS. Trimming cost V 1 base and J 7 bases; bases outside gene matches: 3. This CDR3 region has 15 residues. The DNA for the CDR3 is TGTGCCAGCAGTGAATCACGACAGGGGAATTCACCCCTCCACTTT. Its translation: CASSESRQGNSPLHF.

This chain connects TRBV28 to TRBJ2-7; tentatively, D is TRBD1 (6 bases). The germline gives CDR1 MDHEN, CDR2 SYDVKM. The CDR3 runs 13 residues. Trimming removed 6 bases at V and 4 bases at J, with 13 bases between. CDR3: CASSRLRGYEQYF. DNA of the CDR3: TGTGCCAGCAGCCGGCTCAGGGGTTACGAGCAGTACTTC.

By proportion, this clonotype is medium-sized. The chain employs TRBV27 and TRBJ2-3; no firm D call. Germline assignment: CDR1 MNHEY and CDR2 SMNVEV (reference sequence). Trimming removed 6 bases from V and 0 bases from J, with 7 bases in between. This CDR3 region has 13 residues. CDR3 nucleotide sequence: TGTGCCAGCAGCCAACCTAGCACAGATACGCAGTATTTT. Amino acids: CASSQPSTDTQYF.

This clonotype was observed many times. The V and J genes are TRBV6-5 and TRBJ2-7; 12 bases match TRBD2. The CDR3 sequence is 14 residues long. Per germline, CDR1 MNHEY and CDR2 SVGAGI. Trimming took 10 bases from V and 0 from J; bases not matched to a gene: 4. CDR3 sequence (DNA): TGTGCCACCCAACTAGCGGGAGGCTCCTACGAGCAGTACTTC. Its translation is CATQLAGGSYEQYF.

This clonotype was detected ten times or more. V usage is TRBV27 and J usage is TRBJ2-5, with 14 bases identical to TRBD2. Per the germline V gene, CDR1 is MNHEY and CDR2 is SMNVEV (reference sequence). CDR3 size: 18 residues. Losses at the gene ends were 4 bases for V and 5 bases for J; bases not matched to a gene: 12. CDR3 protein: CASSSRLAGGPNWETQYF. The CDR3 DNA is TGTGCCAGCAGTTCGCGACTAGCGGGAGGGCCCAACTGGGAGACCCAGTACTTC.

The chain recombines TRBV20-1 with TRBJ1-4, with 7 bases lining up with TRBD1. The V gene end was trimmed by 4 bases and the J gene end by 7 bases; junction bases not matched to a gene: 6. CDR1 is DFQATT, CDR2 SNEGSKA, per germline (reference sequence). CDR3 length: 13 residues. The CDR3 is CSATDREGEKLFF. The CDR3 coding sequence is TGCAGTGCTACCGACAGGGAGGGTGAAAAACTGTTTTTT.

This clonotype was seen ten or more times. The chain joins TRBV7-2 to TRBJ2-5; possibly TRBD2 for D (7 bases). V gave up 4 bases and J gave up 6 bases, with 18 bases separating them. CDR1 and CDR2 from the germline V gene are SGHTA and FQGNSA. This CDR3 has 15 residues. The CDR3 DNA reads as TGTGCCAGCAGCTCCACCATGGGGAGGGACAAGACCCAGTACTTC. This sequence encodes CASSSTMGRDKTQYF.

This chain uses TRBV6-1 with TRBJ2-7; D unresolved. The V end lost 2 bases, the J end lost 5 bases, and 10 bases lay between the germline ends. The CDR3 is 13 residues long. The germline gives CDR1 MNHNS, CDR2 SASEGT. CDR3 bases: TGTGCCAGCAGTGAACGTCCCCACAACGAGCAGTACTTC. It translates to CASSERPHNEQYF.

This sequence joins TRBV6-6 and TRBJ2-3; tentatively, D is TRBD2 (5 bases). The CDR3 has 13 amino acids. Germline V gives CDR1 MNHNY, CDR2 SVGAGI (reference sequence). V lost 10 bases, J lost 3 bases, and 14 bases lay in between. The CDR3 region has the DNA TGTGCCACCGCTTCGGGGTGGACAGATACGCAGTATTTT. Amino acids: CATASGWTDTQYF.

This clonotype has ten or more counts. This sequence joins TRBV11-3 and TRBJ1-1, with 7 bases identical to TRBD1. Germline V lookup: CDR1 SGHNT, CDR2 YENEEA. The CDR3 spans 18 residues. J lost 4 bases, V lost 0 bases, and 14 bases had no gene match. CDR3 in DNA: TGTGCCAGCAGCTTAGACCGGGACGTAACAGGGGTGATCACTGAAGCTTTCTTT. This encodes CASSLDRDVTGVITEAFF.

This clonotype was observed many times. The chain combines TRBV6-1 with TRBJ1-1; possible D gene TRBD1, 6 bases. The germline gives CDR1 MNHNS, CDR2 SASEGT. Trimming cost V 6 bases and J 4 bases, with 12 bases left between them. CDR3 length: 13 amino acids. CDR3: CASSSQGTTEAFF. The CDR3 nucleotides are TGTGCCAGCAGCTCGCAGGGGACCACTGAAGCTTTCTTT.

Within the sample, this clonotype is medium-sized. The V gene is TRBV7-3, the J gene TRBJ1-5, with TRBD1 as a possible D gene (5 bases). Germline V gene data show CDR1 as SGHTA and CDR2 as FQGTGA. Trimming took off 2 bases at V and 6 bases at J, with 14 bases between the two ends. The CDR3 is 15 residues long. The CDR3 coding sequence is TGTGCCAGCAGCTTAGGGCAGGGAAGGGGTCAGCCCCAGCATTTT. Translated, it gives CASSLGQGRGQPQHF.

In its sample, this clonotype was seen many times. This chain links TRBV5-4 with TRBJ2-3; D not certain. The CDR3 consists of 14 residues. V lost 3 bases, J lost 6 bases, and 14 bases lay in between. Germline V gene lookup returns CDR1 SGHNT and CDR2 YYREEE (reference sequence). The chain's CDR3 is CASSSRVRSDTQYF. The CDR3, as DNA: TGTGCCAGCAGCTCACGGGTACGGTCCGATACGCAGTATTTT. The entire variable domain, with the rest obtained from reference TRBV5-4 and TRBJ2-3, is as follows: ETGVTQSPTHLIKTRGQQVTLRCSSQSGHNTVSWYQQALGQGPQFIFQYYREEENGRGNFPPRFSGLQFPNYSSELNVNALELDDSALYLCASSSRVRSDTQYFGPGTRLTVL.

This clonotype was detected a few times. The V gene is TRBV7-2, the J gene TRBJ2-5; TRBD1 matches at 9 bases. J lost 1 base, V lost 1 base, and 4 bases had no gene match. This CDR3 comprises 16 residues. Germline loops: CDR1 SGHTA, CDR2 FQGNSA. Here the CDR3 DNA reads TGTGCCAGCAGCTTAGGGGGACAGGGACCCCAAGAGACCCAGTACTTC. Amino acids: CASSLGGQGPQETQYF. The complete variable domain, with remaining parts taken from reference TRBV7-2 and TRBJ2-5, reads GAGVSQSPSNKVTEKGKDVELRCDPISGHTALYWYRQSLGQGLEFLIYFQGNSAPDKSGLPSDRFSAERTGGSVSTLTIQRTQQEDSAVYLCASSLGGQGPQETQYFGPGTRLLVL.

The V gene is TRBV29-1, the J gene TRBJ1-2, with D possibly matching TRBD1 (5 bases). Germline CDR1 SQVTM, CDR2 ANQGSEA. V lost 7 bases, J lost 2 bases, and 11 bases lay in between. The CDR3 is 12 amino acids. CDR3 amino acids: CSARTQNYGYTF. The CDR3, as DNA: TGCAGCGCTCGGACACAAAACTATGGCTACACCTTC.

The rearrangement joins TRBV5-1 to TRBJ1-3, with a weak D call TRBD1 (6 bases). The CDR3 is 15 amino acids. CDR1 is SGHRS and CDR2 is YFSETQ in the germline V gene. V gave up 1 base and J gave up 2 bases, with 10 bases separating them. The CDR3 spells CASSLQGQPGNTIYF. As DNA, the CDR3 is TGCGCCAGCAGCTTGCAGGGACAACCTGGAAACACCATATATTTT.

This clonotype is medium-sized by share. The gene calls are TRBV15 and TRBJ2-1, with D perhaps matching TRBD2 (5 bases). Trimming left V 0 bases short and J 2 bases short, with 14 bases between. CDR1 is LNHNV, CDR2 YYDKDF, per germline (reference sequence). This CDR3 is 17 amino acids long. In DNA form, the CDR3 reads TGTGCCACCAGCAGAGATTTATCGAGGGAGCCCTACAATGAGCAGTTCTTC. Translating it yields CATSRDLSREPYNEQFF.

The gene calls are TRBV6-1 and TRBJ2-7, with TRBD1 matching over 8 bases. Germline loops: CDR1 MNHNS, CDR2 SASEGT. J gave up 4 bases and V 5 bases, and 10 bases lay outside the gene matches. The CDR3 consists of 15 residues. The chain's CDR3 is CASSKYRQGTYEQYF. Here the CDR3 DNA reads TGTGCCAGCAGTAAGTACCGACAGGGGACATACGAGCAGTACTTC.

At least ten counts were recorded for this clonotype. This sequence joins TRBV2 and TRBJ1-5; the D is unclear. Trimming removed 8 bases from V and 7 bases from J, with 15 bases in between. The CDR3 sequence is 13 residues long. CDR1 is SNHLY, CDR2 FYNNEI, per germline. CDR3: CASVGRVEQPQHF. DNA for the CDR3: TGTGCCAGCGTTGGGAGGGTTGAACAGCCCCAGCATTTT. Drawing the rest from reference TRBV2 and TRBJ1-5, the complete variable domain is EPEVTQTPSHQVTQMGQEVILRCVPISNHLYFYWYRQILGQKVEFLVSFYNNEISEKSEIFDDQFSVERPDGSNFTLKIRSTKLEDSAMYFCASVGRVEQPQHFGDGTRLSIL.

This clonotype counts as medium-sized (0.01 to 0.1%). The V gene is TRBV29-1, the J gene TRBJ2-7, with D perhaps TRBD1 or TRBD2 (5 bases each). Trimming shortened V by 4 bases and J by 0 bases, and 13 bases separated the two germline ends. Germline assignment: CDR1 SQVTM and CDR2 ANQGSEA. CDR3 length: 14 amino acids. CDR3 amino acids: CSVALSGGSYEQYF. The CDR3 DNA reads as TGCAGCGTTGCCCTCAGTGGGGGCTCCTACGAGCAGTACTTC.

The chain couples TRBV20-1 to TRBJ2-4; D remains ambiguous. The CDR3 length is 15 residues. Per germline, CDR1 DFQATT and CDR2 SNEGSKA (reference sequence). The V end lost 0 bases, the J end lost 1 base, and 10 bases lay between the germline ends. CDR3 DNA: TGCAGTGCTAGAGATTCCGCGGTTGCCAAAAACATTCAGTACTTC. Its translation is CSARDSAVAKNIQYF.

The table lists this clonotype with many counts. The chain has TRBV20-1 and TRBJ2-5; D may be TRBD1 or TRBD2 (6 bases each). The CDR3 has 13 amino acids. V dropped 6 bases and J dropped 7 bases, with 18 bases sitting between them. The V gene's germline CDR1 is DFQATT and CDR2 SNEGSKA (reference sequence). For the CDR3, the DNA is TGCAGTGCCATCCCCGGGGGCACGGGGACCCAGTACTTC. Its protein is CSAIPGGTGTQYF.

The chain links TRBV20-1 to TRBJ2-3, with D unclear. CDR1 and CDR2 (germline): DFQATT, SNEGSKA (reference sequence). CDR3 length: 13 residues. Trimming pared 3 bases from V and 2 bases from J, leaving 9 bases between. The CDR3 DNA reads as TGCAGTGCTAGGAACACGAACACAGATACGCAGTATTTT. Its protein is CSARNTNTDTQYF.

The table lists this clonotype with many counts. The chain recombines TRBV29-1 with TRBJ2-1; 10 nucleotides match TRBD2. V was pared by 6 bases and J by 0 bases, with 11 bases of the junction left unmatched. The CDR3 consists of 17 residues. Germline values: CDR1 SQVTM, CDR2 ANQGSEA. CDR3 amino acids: CSVEGSPSGSSYNEQFF. The CDR3 DNA reads as TGCAGCGTAGAGGGCTCCCCTAGCGGGAGCTCCTACAATGAGCAGTTCTTC.

This chain connects TRBV12-3 or TRBV12-4 to TRBJ2-1; D is uncertain. V dropped 6 bases and J dropped 8 bases, with 14 bases sitting between them. The length of the CDR3 is 13 residues. DNA of the CDR3: TGTGCCAGCAGCGAGCATGGTACGGATGAGCAGTTCTTC. This translates into CASSEHGTDEQFF.

By sample share, this clonotype is medium-sized. This chain joins TRBV20-1 and TRBJ2-1; TRBD2 matches at 7 bases. CDR3 length: 17 amino acids. V gave up 0 bases and J gave up 6 bases; unmatched junction bases: 14. Germline CDR1 reads DFQATT; CDR2 reads SNEGSKA (reference sequence). CDR3 amino acids: CSARDPAGGGSGNEQFF. CDR3 DNA: TGCAGTGCTAGAGATCCGGCAGGTGGCGGGAGTGGCAATGAGCAGTTCTTC.